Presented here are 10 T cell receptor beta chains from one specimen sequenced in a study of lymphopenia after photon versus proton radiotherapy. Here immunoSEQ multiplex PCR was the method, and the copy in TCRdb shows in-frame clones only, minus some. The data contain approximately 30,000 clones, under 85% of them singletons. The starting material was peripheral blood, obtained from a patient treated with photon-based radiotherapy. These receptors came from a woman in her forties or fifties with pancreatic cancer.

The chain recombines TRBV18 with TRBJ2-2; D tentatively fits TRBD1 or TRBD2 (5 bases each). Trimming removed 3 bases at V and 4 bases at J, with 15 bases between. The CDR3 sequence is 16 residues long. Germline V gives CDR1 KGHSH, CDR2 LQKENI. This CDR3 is CASSPMGVRGTGELFF. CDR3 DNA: TGTGCCAGCTCACCGATGGGGGTACGTGGCACCGGGGAGCTGTTTTTT. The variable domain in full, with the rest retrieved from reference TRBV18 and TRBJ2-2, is NAGVMQNPRHLVRRRGQEARLRCSPMKGHSHVYWYRQLPEEGLKFMVYLQKENIIDESGMPKERFSAEFPKEGPSILRIQQVVRGDSAAYFCASSPMGVRGTGELFFGEGSRLTVL.

CDR3: CASSTSGTRSSYEQYF. The CDR3 coding sequence is TGTGCCAGCAGTACATCCGGGACTAGGAGCTCCTACGAGCAGTACTTC. The chain recombines TRBV2 with TRBJ2-7; 8 positions agree with TRBD2. CDR1 and CDR2 (germline): SNHLY, FYNNEI. This CDR3 is 16 amino acids long. V gave up 5 bases and J gave up 0 bases; unmatched junction bases: 9. Full variable domain (rest looked up from reference TRBV2 and TRBJ2-7): EPEVTQTPSHQVTQMGQEVILRCVPISNHLYFYWYRQILGQKVEFLVSFYNNEISEKSEIFDDQFSVERPDGSNFTLKIRSTKLEDSAMYFCASSTSGTRSSYEQYFGPGTRLTVT.

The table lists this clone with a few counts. The CDR3 sequence: CSAGRREKLFF. CDR3 nucleotide sequence: TGCAGTGCTGGTCGACGGGAAAAACTGTTTTTT. This chain uses TRBV20-1 with TRBJ1-4; D is unresolved. Germline CDR1 reads DFQATT; CDR2 reads SNEGSKA (reference sequence). Trimming shortened V by 5 bases and J by 8 bases, and 9 bases separated the two germline ends. The CDR3 is 11 residues long.

The CDR3 nucleotides are TGTGCCAGTACCTCAGGGGGCACGGGTGGGGCCAACGTCCTGACTTTC. Its translation is CASTSGGTGGANVLTF. The chain uses TRBV19 and TRBJ2-6; 8 positions agree with TRBD1. The germline gives CDR1 LNHDA, CDR2 SQIVND (reference sequence). Losses at the gene ends were 7 bases for V and 3 bases for J; bases not matched to a gene: 8. This CDR3 has 16 amino acids.

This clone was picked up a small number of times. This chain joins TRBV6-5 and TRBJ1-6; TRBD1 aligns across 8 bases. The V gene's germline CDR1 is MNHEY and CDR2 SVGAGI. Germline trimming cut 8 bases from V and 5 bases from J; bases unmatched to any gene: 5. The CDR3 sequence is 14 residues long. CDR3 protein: CASCRDRNNSPLHF. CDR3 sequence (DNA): TGTGCCAGCTGCCGGGACAGGAATAATTCACCCCTCCACTTT.

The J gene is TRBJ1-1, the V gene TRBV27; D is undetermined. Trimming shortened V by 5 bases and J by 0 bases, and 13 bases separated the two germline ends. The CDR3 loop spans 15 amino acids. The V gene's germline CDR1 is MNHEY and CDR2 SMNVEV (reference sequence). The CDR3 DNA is TGTGCCAGCAGTCCTCCTTTCTCCATGAACACTGAAGCTTTCTTT. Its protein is CASSPPFSMNTEAFF.

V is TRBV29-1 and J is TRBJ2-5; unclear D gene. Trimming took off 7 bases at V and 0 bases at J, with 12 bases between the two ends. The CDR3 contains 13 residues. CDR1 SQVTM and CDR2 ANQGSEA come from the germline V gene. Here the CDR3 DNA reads TGCAGCGACCGGACGGTGTACCAAGAGACCCAGTACTTC. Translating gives CSDRTVYQETQYF.

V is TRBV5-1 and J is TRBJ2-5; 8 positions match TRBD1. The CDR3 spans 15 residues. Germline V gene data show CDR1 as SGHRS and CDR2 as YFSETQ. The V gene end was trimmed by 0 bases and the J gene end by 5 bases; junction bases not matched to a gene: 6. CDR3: CASSLVQGAGETQYF. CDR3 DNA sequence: TGCGCCAGCAGCTTGGTGCAGGGGGCCGGGGAGACCCAGTACTTC.

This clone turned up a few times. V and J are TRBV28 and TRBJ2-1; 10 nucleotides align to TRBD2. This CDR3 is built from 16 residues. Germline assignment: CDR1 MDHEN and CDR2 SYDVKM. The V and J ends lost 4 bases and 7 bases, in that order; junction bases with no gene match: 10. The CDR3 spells CASSSYGSGRRNEQFF. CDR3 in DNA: TGTGCCAGCAGTTCCTATGGTAGCGGGAGGAGGAATGAGCAGTTCTTC.

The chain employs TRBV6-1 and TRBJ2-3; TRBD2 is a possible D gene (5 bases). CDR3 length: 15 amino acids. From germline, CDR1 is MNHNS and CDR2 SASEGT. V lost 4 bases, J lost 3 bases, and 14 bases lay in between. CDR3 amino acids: CASSGTSRGTDTQYF. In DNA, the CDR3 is TGTGCCAGCAGTGGTACTAGTCGAGGTACAGATACGCAGTATTTT.